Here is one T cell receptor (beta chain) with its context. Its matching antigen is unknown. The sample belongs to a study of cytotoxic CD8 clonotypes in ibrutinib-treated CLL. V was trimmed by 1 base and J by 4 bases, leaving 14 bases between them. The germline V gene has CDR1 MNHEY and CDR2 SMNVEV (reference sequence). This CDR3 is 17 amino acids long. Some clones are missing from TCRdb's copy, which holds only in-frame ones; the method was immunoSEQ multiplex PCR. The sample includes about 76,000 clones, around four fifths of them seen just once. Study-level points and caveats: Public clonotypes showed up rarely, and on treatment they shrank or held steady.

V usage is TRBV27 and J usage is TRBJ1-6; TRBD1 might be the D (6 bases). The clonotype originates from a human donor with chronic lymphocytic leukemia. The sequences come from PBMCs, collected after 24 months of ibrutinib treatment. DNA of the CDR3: TGTGCCAGCAGTTTATACGGACAGACGAAGTATAATTCACCCCTCCACTTT. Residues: CASSLYGQTKYNSPLHF.